One and the same sample provided the 7 T cell receptor beta chains below, sequenced in a study of T cells in Graves' hyperthyroidism and ophthalmopathy. TCR beta CDR3 sequences were amplified from RNA transcripts. With the HTBI primer set, the TCR CDR3 went through a first round of RT-PCR. MiXCR, run by TCRdb on the multiplex PCR reads, gives a single entry per CDR3 protein. The sample lists over 350,000 distinct CDR3 sequences, about 18% occurring once. Sequencing was done on a sample of blood. The origin of the receptors is a man between 18 and 29 years old with Graves' ophthalmopathy.

The chain combines TRBV25-1 with TRBJ2-5, with D perhaps matching TRBD2 (6 bases). The CDR3 spans 14 residues. Germline V gene sequence: CDR1 MGHDK, CDR2 SYGVNS. V lost 3 bases to trimming and J lost 5 bases, with 13 bases between them. CDR3 amino acids: CASSDDLGGETQYF. CDR3 in DNA: TGTGCCAGCAGTGATGACCTTGGAGGGGAGACCCAGTACTTC.

This clonotype is a singleton in its sample. The rearrangement uses TRBV18 and TRBJ1-5; 7 bases align to TRBD1. The V segment lost 3 bases and the J segment 9 bases; nucleotides outside the gene matches: 8. The CDR3 contains 14 residues. The V gene's germline CDR1 is KGHSH and CDR2 LQKENI. The CDR3 region has the DNA TGTGCCAGCTCACCTCGACAGGGTTATCGGCCCCAGCATTTT. Protein: CASSPRQGYRPQHF. Filled out from reference TRBV18 and TRBJ1-5, the complete variable domain reads NAGVMQNPRHLVRRRGQEARLRCSPMKGHSHVYWYRQLPEEGLKFMVYLQKENIIDESGMPKERFSAEFPKEGPSILRIQQVVRGDSAAYFCASSPRQGYRPQHFGDGTRLSIL.

This clonotype was seen many times. The chain employs TRBV6-1 and TRBJ2-5; a possible D gene is TRBD1 (6 bases). CDR3 size: 13 residues. Germline CDR1 and CDR2: MNHNS and SASEGT. The V and J ends lost 7 bases and 2 bases respectively, with 11 bases between them. The CDR3 DNA reads TGTGCCAGCAATCAACAGGGACAAGAGACCCAGTACTTC. Translating gives CASNQQGQETQYF.

This clonotype was detected only a few times. The gene calls are TRBV20-1 and TRBJ2-3; 10 nucleotides match TRBD2. V lost 6 bases and J lost 6; bases outside the gene matches: 9. The CDR3 sequence is 14 residues long. Germline-derived CDR1 and CDR2 are DFQATT and SNEGSKA (reference sequence). CDR3 coding DNA: TGCAGTGCGAATTGGAGAGCGGGGGGGGATACGCAGTATTTT. It specifies CSANWRAGGDTQYF.

This clonotype was detected a few times. The chain carries TRBV3-1 and TRBJ2-3, with TRBD1 as a possible D gene (6 bases). Between the trimmed V and J ends, which lost 4 bases and 6 bases, there was a span of 20 bases. Germline V gene sequence: CDR1 LGHDT, CDR2 YNNKEL (reference sequence). The CDR3 has 16 amino acids. The CDR3: CASSRPQGRLADTQYF. The CDR3 DNA sequence: TGTGCCAGCAGCCGACCACAGGGAAGGCTCGCGGATACGCAGTATTTT.

In this sample, this clonotype turned up a few times. The CDR3 DNA follows: TGTGCCAGCTCACCAGATCGGGACACTAACAATGAGCAGTTCTTC. Translated: CASSPDRDTNNEQFF. The chain recombines TRBV18 with TRBJ2-1; D may be TRBD1 (6 bases). Trimming left V 2 bases short and J 5 bases short, with 13 bases between. Per the germline V gene, CDR1 is KGHSH and CDR2 is LQKENI. The CDR3 sequence is 15 residues long.

This clonotype was counted ten times or more. The chain employs TRBV20-1 and TRBJ2-7; the D gene could be TRBD1 or TRBD2 (5 bases each). Germline V gene lookup returns CDR1 DFQATT and CDR2 SNEGSKA (reference sequence). CDR3 length: 12 amino acids. Trimming shortened V by 3 bases and J by 1 base, and 7 bases separated the two germline ends. The CDR3, as DNA: TGCAGTGCTAGGGGGGAGTCCTACGAGCAGTACTTC. It translates to CSARGESYEQYF.